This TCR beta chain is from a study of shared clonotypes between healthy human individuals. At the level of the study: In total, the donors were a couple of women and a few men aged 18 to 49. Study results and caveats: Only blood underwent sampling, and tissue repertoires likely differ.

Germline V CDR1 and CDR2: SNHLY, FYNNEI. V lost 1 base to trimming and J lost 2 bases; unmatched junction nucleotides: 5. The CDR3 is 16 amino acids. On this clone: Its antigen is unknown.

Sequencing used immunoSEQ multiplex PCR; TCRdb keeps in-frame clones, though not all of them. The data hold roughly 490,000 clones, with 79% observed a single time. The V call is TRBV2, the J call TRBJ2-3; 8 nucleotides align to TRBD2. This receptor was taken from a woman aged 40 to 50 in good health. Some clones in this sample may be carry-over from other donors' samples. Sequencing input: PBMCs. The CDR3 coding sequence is TGTGCCAGCAGTGAAGATACTAGCGGAGACACAGATACGCAGTATTTT. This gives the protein CASSEDTSGDTDTQYF.